These T cell receptor beta chains were read from a single sample in a study of human T cells and chemical hapten exposure. TCRdb reanalysed the RACE reads using MiXCR and keeps one entry per CDR3 protein. This sample has about 170,000 distinct CDR3 sequences; 25% to 30% occur once, and the top ten carry 2.1%. This specimen was whole blood, taken in connection with sensitization to the hapten diphenylcyclopropenone (DPC). These receptors were obtained from a young woman with alopecia areata. Some clones in this sample may be carry-over from other donors' samples. CDR3s include the opening cysteine and the closing phenylalanine or tryptophan. Each record gives: J gene, D gene, V gene, clone size, CDR3 protein, CDR3 DNA. A D gene is named only where the DNA matches it firmly. Clone size is not always given. Where it is, it says once, few, many or a class for expanded clones.

TRBJ1-1,NA,TRBV10-2,NA,CASSESGGRHTEAFF,TGCGCCAGCAGTGAGTCGGGGGGCCGGCACACTGAAGCTTTCTTT
TRBJ2-3,NA,TRBV7-9,NA,CASSLARQLTNTQYF,TGTGCCAGCAGCTTAGCGCGACAGTTGACAAATACGCAGTATTTT
TRBJ2-2,NA,TRBV7-2,NA,CASSTSTGELFF,TGTGCCAGCAGCACTAGCACCGGGGAGCTGTTTTTT
TRBJ2-2,NA,TRBV29-1,few,CSAQRQNTGELFF,TGCAGCGCCCAGAGGCAGAACACCGGGGAGCTGTTTTTT
TRBJ2-7,NA,TRBV4-1,few,CASSQARPYEQYF,TGCGCCAGCAGCCAAGCTAGGCCCTACGAGCAGTACTTC
TRBJ2-4,NA,TRBV7-2,NA,CASSTTGLAKNIQYF,TGTGCCAGCAGCACTACAGGGTTAGCCAAAAACATTCAGTACTTC
TRBJ1-5,NA,TRBV29-1,NA,CSVGRGGQPQHF,TGCAGCGTTGGAAGGGGCGGGCAGCCCCAGCATTTT
TRBJ2-2,NA,TRBV30,once,CAWRSWGASTGELFF,TGTGCCTGGAGAAGTTGGGGGGCTAGCACCGGGGAGCTGTTTTTT
TRBJ2-1,NA,TRBV11-2,NA,CASSLKLDEQFF,TGTGCCAGCAGCTTAAAGCTCGATGAGCAGTTCTTC
TRBJ2-1,TRBD2,TRBV29-1,few,CSVLSGGAHEQFF,TGCAGCGTTCTTAGCGGGGGGGCCCATGAGCAGTTCTTC
TRBJ1-5,TRBD1,TRBV7-2,NA,CASSLDGRGHQPQHF,TGTGCCAGCAGCTTAGACGGCAGGGGGCATCAGCCCCAGCATTTT
TRBJ2-1,TRBD2,TRBV7-3,NA,CATKRGGGYNEQFF,TGTGCCACCAAACGGGGCGGGGGCTACAATGAGCAGTTCTTC
TRBJ2-5,NA,TRBV25-1,NA,CASGTTQYF,TGTGCCAGCGGCACGACCCAGTACTTC
TRBJ1-2,TRBD1,TRBV29-1,few,CSVEQADRGHLWLYGYTF,TGCAGCGTTGAGCAAGCGGACAGGGGGCATCTTTGGCTGTATGGCTACACCTTC
TRBJ1-5,NA,TRBV20-1,NA,CSARESTRGEYQPQHF,TGCAGTGCTAGAGAATCGACAAGGGGCGAATATCAGCCCCAGCATTTT
TRBJ2-3,TRBD2,TRBV5-1,NA,CASSLLAGGLSTDTQYF,TGCGCCAGCAGCTTACTAGCGGGGGGCCTCAGCACAGATACGCAGTATTTT
TRBJ2-4,TRBD2,TRBV4-2,NA,CASSQDRLAENIQYF,TGTGCCAGCAGCCAAGATAGACTAGCGGAAAACATTCAGTACTTC
TRBJ1-6,NA,TRBV5-5,NA,CASSLRGGVGSPLHF,TGTGCCAGCAGCTTGAGAGGGGGGGTTGGTTCACCCCTCCACTTT
TRBJ1-6,TRBD1,TRBV7-9,few,CASSKQGGDLYNSPLHF,TGTGCCAGCAGCAAACAGGGGGGCGACCTCTATAATTCACCCCTCCACTTT
TRBJ2-7,TRBD2,TRBV29-1,few,CSVEETSSGRASGYHEQYF,TGCAGCGTTGAAGAAACCTCCAGCGGGAGGGCCTCAGGCTACCACGAGCAGTACTTC
TRBJ2-7,NA,TRBV13,many,CASSGGGSYEQYF,TGTGCCAGCAGCGGAGGTGGGTCCTACGAGCAGTACTTC
TRBJ2-5,NA,TRBV6-5,NA,CASSYSRQQETQYF,TGTGCCAGCAGTTACTCGCGACAGCAAGAGACCCAGTACTTC
TRBJ2-1,NA,TRBV7-7,NA,CASSFGFYNEQFF,TGTGCTAGCAGCTTTGGATTCTACAATGAGCAGTTCTTC
TRBJ2-7,NA,TRBV20-1,NA,CSASKVDEQYF,TGCAGTGCTAGTAAGGTTGACGAGCAGTACTTC
TRBJ2-1,NA,TRBV5-1,many,CASSLRFNEQFF,TGCGCCAGCAGCCTCCGATTCAATGAGCAGTTCTTC
TRBJ2-3,TRBD2,TRBV9,NA,CASSVVASGSTDTQYF,TGTGCCAGCAGCGTAGTGGCTAGCGGGAGCACAGATACGCAGTATTTT
TRBJ2-1,TRBD2,TRBV12-3/TRBV12-4,few,CASSKTSGGINEQFF,TGTGCCAGCAGTAAAACTAGCGGGGGGATCAATGAGCAGTTCTTC
TRBJ2-1,TRBD2,TRBV4-1,few,CASSQDKLAGSYNEQFF,TGCGCCAGCAGCCAGGACAAACTAGCGGGATCCTACAATGAGCAGTTCTTC
TRBJ1-2,TRBD1,TRBV4-2,NA,CASSRDQGAGYGYTF,TGTGCCAGCAGCCGCGACCAGGGGGCTGGCTATGGCTACACCTTC
TRBJ2-2,TRBD2,TRBV6-2/TRBV6-3,NA,CASSFQRGNGELFF,TGTGCCAGCAGTTTCCAGCGGGGGAACGGGGAGCTGTTTTTT
TRBJ1-2,TRBD1,TRBV9,NA,CASSHRDRGLNYGYTF,TGTGCCAGCAGCCACCGGGACAGGGGACTTAACTATGGCTACACCTTC
TRBJ1-1,NA,TRBV20-1,few,CSARDGTGRAFF,TGCAGTGCTAGAGATGGGACTGGGCGCGCTTTCTTT
TRBJ2-3,NA,TRBV7-9,NA,CATLGGAIDTQYF,TGTGCCACCCTTGGGGGGGCCATAGATACGCAGTATTTT
TRBJ2-3,TRBD1,TRBV20-1,NA,CSAPTSRDRGTDTQYF,TGCAGTGCTCCCACGTCCCGGGACAGGGGCACAGATACGCAGTATTTT
TRBJ1-1,NA,TRBV20-1,few,CSASRVNTEAFF,TGCAGTGCTAGCCGTGTGAACACTGAAGCTTTCTTT
TRBJ2-1,NA,TRBV2,few,CASRVSSYNEQFF,TGTGCCAGCAGAGTGAGCTCCTACAATGAGCAGTTCTTC
TRBJ1-1,NA,TRBV7-9,few,CASSLAQANTEAFF,TGTGCCAGCAGCCTAGCACAGGCGAACACTGAAGCTTTCTTT
TRBJ2-2,NA,TRBV6-2/TRBV6-3,NA,CASIQDGGGTGELFF,TGTGCCAGCATTCAGGATGGAGGGGGCACCGGGGAGCTGTTTTTT
TRBJ2-1,NA,TRBV4-3,NA,CASSQGVDNEQFF,TGCGCCAGCAGCCAGGGAGTCGACAATGAGCAGTTCTTC
TRBJ2-3,TRBD1,TRBV7-6,few,CASSLGAGGKTDTQYF,TGTGCCAGCAGCTTAGGGGCAGGGGGAAAAACAGATACGCAGTATTTT
TRBJ2-5,NA,TRBV4-1,NA,CASSPHYGAGVQQETQYF,TGCGCCAGCAGCCCCCACTACGGTGCAGGGGTCCAACAAGAGACCCAGTACTTC
TRBJ1-5,NA,TRBV6-2/TRBV6-3,few,CASSYWVGQPQHF,TGTGCCAGCAGTTACTGGGTGGGTCAGCCCCAGCATTTT
TRBJ2-2,NA,TRBV6-2/TRBV6-3,NA,CASSSWTTNTGELFF,TGTGCCAGCAGTTCCTGGACTACAAACACCGGGGAGCTGTTTTTT
TRBJ1-1,NA,TRBV29-1,NA,CSVERTEAFF,TGCAGCGTTGAACGGACGGAAGCTTTCTTT
TRBJ2-3,NA,TRBV6-4,NA,CASSVDPRTDTQYF,TGTGCCAGCAGTGTAGACCCGAGGACAGATACGCAGTATTTT
TRBJ2-7,TRBD2,TRBV27,NA,CASRGLAGHEQYF,TGTGCCAGCAGGGGACTAGCTGGCCACGAGCAGTACTTC
TRBJ1-2,TRBD1,TRBV6-2/TRBV6-3,few,CATFETGGSYGYTF,TGTGCCACCTTCGAGACAGGGGGTTCCTATGGCTACACCTTC
TRBJ2-3,TRBD2,TRBV4-3,NA,CASSQQLAGGTDTQYF,TGCGCCAGCAGCCAACAACTAGCGGGGGGCACAGATACGCAGTATTTT
TRBJ2-5,NA,TRBV9,few,CASSVGQGHETQYF,TGTGCCAGCAGCGTAGGGCAGGGGCATGAGACCCAGTACTTC
TRBJ2-7,TRBD1,TRBV2,NA,CASLPGQGPGEQYF,TGTGCCAGTTTACCGGGACAGGGGCCCGGCGAGCAGTACTTC
TRBJ1-1,NA,TRBV5-1,NA,CASRGGPNTEAFF,TGCGCCAGCAGAGGGGGGCCCAACACTGAAGCTTTCTTT
TRBJ1-1,TRBD1,TRBV29-1,NA,CSVERGRDTEAFF,TGCAGCGTTGAAAGGGGGCGGGACACTGAAGCTTTCTTT
TRBJ2-5,NA,TRBV20-1,few,CSAWGERETQYF,TGCAGTGCTTGGGGGGAACGGGAGACCCAGTACTTC
TRBJ1-1,TRBD1,TRBV6-5,NA,CASSPRQGQSTEAFF,TGTGCCAGCAGTCCTCGACAGGGGCAAAGCACTGAAGCTTTCTTT
TRBJ2-7,TRBD2,TRBV3-1,NA,CASSSGIGEQYF,TGTGCCAGCAGTAGCGGGATCGGGGAGCAGTACTTC